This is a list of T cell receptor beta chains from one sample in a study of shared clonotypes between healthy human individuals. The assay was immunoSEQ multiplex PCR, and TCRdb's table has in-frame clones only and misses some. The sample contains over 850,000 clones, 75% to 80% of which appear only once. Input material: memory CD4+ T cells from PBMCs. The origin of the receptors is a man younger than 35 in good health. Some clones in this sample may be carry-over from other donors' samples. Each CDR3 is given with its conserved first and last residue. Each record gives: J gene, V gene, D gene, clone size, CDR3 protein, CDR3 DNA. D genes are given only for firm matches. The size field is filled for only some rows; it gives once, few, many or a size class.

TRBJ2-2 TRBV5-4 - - CASSFRPLLNTGELFF TGTGCCAGCAGCTTCCGGCCTCTCCTGAACACCGGGGAGCTGTTTTTT
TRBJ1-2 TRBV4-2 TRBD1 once CASSQDLTGVYYGYTF TGTGCCAGCAGCCAAGATTTGACAGGGGTTTACTATGGCTACACCTTC
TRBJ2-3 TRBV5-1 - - CASSLGPGSTDTQYF TGCGCCAGCAGCTTGGGCCCGGGCAGCACAGATACGCAGTATTTT
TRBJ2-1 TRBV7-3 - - CASSLNRDNEQFF TGTGCCAGCAGCTTAAATCGGGACAATGAGCAGTTCTTC
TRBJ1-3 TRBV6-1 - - CASSPERGIRNTIYF TGTGCCAGCAGTCCGGAAAGGGGAATCCGGAACACCATATATTTT
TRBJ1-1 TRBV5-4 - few CASRSPGREDTEAFF TGTGCCAGCAGGTCCCCGGGGCGGGAGGACACTGAAGCTTTCTTT
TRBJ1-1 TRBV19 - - CASSIRAVNTEAFF TGTGCCAGTAGTATACGGGCCGTGAACACTGAAGCTTTCTTT
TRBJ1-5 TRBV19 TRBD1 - CASSPGGVQPQHF TGTGCCAGTAGTCCAGGGGGCGTTCAGCCCCAGCATTTT
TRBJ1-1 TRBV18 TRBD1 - CASSPLTGVTEAFF TGTGCCAGCTCACCACTGACAGGGGTAACTGAAGCTTTCTTT
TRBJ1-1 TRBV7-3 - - CASSLFGGGANTEAFF TGTGCCAGCAGCTTGTTTGGGGGCGGGGCGAACACTGAAGCTTTCTTT
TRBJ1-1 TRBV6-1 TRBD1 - CASSVPRTGPTEAFF TGTGCCAGCAGTGTACCCAGGACAGGACCCACTGAAGCTTTCTTT
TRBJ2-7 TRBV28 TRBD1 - CASSRTGDYEQYF TGTGCCAGCAGTCGGACAGGGGACTACGAGCAGTACTTC
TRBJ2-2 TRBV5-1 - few CASKAYIRGTGELFF TGCGCCAGCAAGGCGTACATTCGTGGCACCGGGGAGCTGTTTTTT
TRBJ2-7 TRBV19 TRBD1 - CASSIFPGQGNEQYF TGTGCCAGTAGTATTTTCCCGGGACAGGGGAACGAGCAGTACTTC
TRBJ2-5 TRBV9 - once CASSVDGLAQETQYF TGTGCCAGCAGCGTAGACGGACTGGCCCAAGAGACCCAGTACTTC
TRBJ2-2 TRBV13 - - CASSPPGAKTGELFF TGTGCCAGCAGCCCGCCGGGGGCCAAGACCGGGGAGCTGTTTTTT
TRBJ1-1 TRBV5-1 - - CASSFAVEGSEAFF TGCGCCAGCAGCTTCGCTGTAGAAGGGTCTGAAGCTTTCTTT